These 14 T cell receptor beta chains share one sample of origin, sequenced in a study of cytomegalovirus exposure and HLA in healthy donors. Method: immunoSEQ multiplex PCR; TCRdb's copy keeps in-frame clones and lacks some. The data hold about 280,000 clones, with 88% observed a single time. What was sequenced was PBMCs. The receptors here all came from a woman aged 18 to 35 in good health and CMV-seronegative.

V gene TRBV25-1 combines with J gene TRBJ1-1, with 8 bases lining up with TRBD1. The CDR3 length is 13 residues. The junction had 5 bases not matched to a gene; V was cut back by 6 bases and J by 5 bases. Germline-derived CDR1 and CDR2 are MGHDK and SYGVNS. The DNA for the CDR3 is TGTGCCAGCAGAAGGACAGGGCTAACTGAAGCTTTCTTT. This codes for CASRRTGLTEAFF. Variable domain in full (rest from reference TRBV25-1 and TRBJ1-1): EADIYQTPRYLVIGTGKKITLECSQTMGHDKMYWYQQDPGMELHLIHYSYGVNSTEKGDLSSESTVSRIRTEHFPLTLESARPSHTSQYLCASRRTGLTEAFFGQGTRLTVV.

J is TRBJ2-7 and V is TRBV19; TRBD1 might be the D (5 bases). The CDR3 length is 15 residues. V gave up 3 bases and J gave up 3 bases, with 15 bases separating them. Germline values: CDR1 LNHDA, CDR2 SQIVND (reference sequence). Here the CDR3 reads CASSITGKGNYEQYF. DNA for the CDR3: TGTGCCAGTAGTATTACAGGAAAAGGGAACTACGAGCAGTACTTC. Full variable domain (missing parts from reference TRBV19 and TRBJ2-7): DGGITQSPKYLFRKEGQNVTLSCEQNLNHDAMYWYRQDPGQGLRLIYYSQIVNDFQKGDIAEGYSVSREKKESFPLTVTSAQKNPTAFYLCASSITGKGNYEQYFGPGTRLTVT.

This sequence joins TRBV6-1 and TRBJ1-5, with 10 bases that match TRBD1. This CDR3 is built from 16 residues. V shed 3 bases, J shed 6 bases, and the junction held 8 bases outside the gene matches. Germline lookup yields CDR1 MNHNS and CDR2 SASEGT. The CDR3 nucleotides read TGTGCCAGCAGTGAGGTGGACAGGGGGTCAAGTCAGCCCCAGCATTTT. Protein: CASSEVDRGSSQPQHF.

The chain links TRBV5-5 to TRBJ1-1, with TRBD1 matching 7 bases. Losses at the gene ends were 3 bases for V and 1 base for J; bases not matched to a gene: 15. Germline loops: CDR1 SGHKS, CDR2 YYEKEE (reference sequence). The CDR3 consists of 18 residues. CDR3 nucleotide sequence: TGTGCCAGCAGCTCGTCTTTACAGGGGAGAAGTTGGAACACTGAAGCTTTCTTT. Translating it yields CASSSSLQGRSWNTEAFF. Supplemented by reference TRBV5-5 and TRBJ1-1, the full variable domain reads DAGVTQSPTHLIKTRGQQVTLRCSPISGHKSVSWYQQVLGQGPQFIFQYYEKEERGRGNFPDRFSARQFPNYSSELNVNALLLGDSALYLCASSSSLQGRSWNTEAFFGQGTRLTVV.

This sequence joins TRBV28 and TRBJ2-3; D call uncertain. The CDR3 extends over 14 amino acids. CDR1 is MDHEN and CDR2 is SYDVKM in the germline V gene. V was trimmed by 2 bases and J by 2 bases, leaving 8 bases between them. In DNA, the CDR3 is TGTGCCAGCAGTTTAGGCCAGAACACAGATACGCAGTATTTT. This codes for CASSLGQNTDTQYF. Full variable domain (rest looked up from reference TRBV28 and TRBJ2-3): DVKVTQSSRYLVKRTGEKVFLECVQDMDHENMFWYRQDPGLGLRLIYFSYDVKMKEKGDIPEGYSVSREKKERFSLILESASTNQTSMYLCASSLGQNTDTQYFGPGTRLTVL.

V usage is TRBV2 and J usage is TRBJ2-1; 12 bases fit TRBD2. From germline, CDR1 is SNHLY and CDR2 FYNNEI. Unmatched junction bases numbered 5, after V lost 6 bases and J lost 2 bases. The CDR3 is made up of 16 amino acids. The CDR3 DNA follows: TGTGCCAGCAGCTACCTAGCGGGAGGGCCCTACAATGAGCAGTTCTTC. It is translated as CASSYLAGGPYNEQFF.

The chain is built from TRBV28 and TRBJ2-1; 9 positions match TRBD2. Germline V gene sequence: CDR1 MDHEN, CDR2 SYDVKM. Trimming took 8 bases from V and 4 from J; bases not matched to a gene: 18. This CDR3 has 18 amino acids. CDR3 DNA sequence: TGTGCCAGCCGCCCAGGGGGGGCTTTAAGCGGGAGGTACAATGAGCAGTTCTTC. Its translation is CASRPGGALSGRYNEQFF.

This clone has only one observation. CDR3 sequence: CAWSLRVVVEQYF. The DNA for the CDR3 is TGTGCCTGGAGTCTGAGGGTTGTAGTCGAGCAGTACTTC. The chain is built from TRBV30 and TRBJ2-7; D is perhaps TRBD2 (5 bases). The V end was cut by 2 bases, the J end by 6 bases, with 14 bases between. This CDR3 is built from 13 residues. Germline CDR1 is GTSNPN and CDR2 is SVGIG (reference sequence).

V and J are TRBV6-4 and TRBJ2-1, with 12 bases aligning to TRBD2. The length of the CDR3 is 16 residues. V was pared by 6 bases and J by 4 bases, with 7 bases of the junction left unmatched. Germline CDR1 MRHNA, CDR2 SNTAGT. CDR3 DNA: TGTGCCAGCAGGGCCCCCGGACTAGCGGGATACAATGAGCAGTTCTTC. Translating it yields CASRAPGLAGYNEQFF.

The V and J genes are TRBV5-1 and TRBJ1-6; D remains ambiguous. CDR3 size: 15 residues. Per germline, CDR1 SGHRS and CDR2 YFSETQ. V was clipped by 0 bases and J by 2 bases, with 6 bases between them. CDR3 amino acids: CASSLDGTYNSPLHF. The CDR3 DNA follows: TGCGCCAGCAGCTTGGACGGGACCTATAATTCACCCCTCCACTTT.

This sequence joins TRBV14 and TRBJ2-7, with D possibly matching TRBD1 (6 bases). CDR1 and CDR2 from the germline V gene are SGHDN and FVKESK. The V end lost 1 base, the J end lost 7 bases, and 17 bases lay between the germline ends. The CDR3 consists of 15 residues. Written as DNA, the CDR3 is TGTGCCAGCAGCCAAGCGGAGACAGGCGGTAGAGAGCAGTACTTC. Translating it yields CASSQAETGGREQYF.

In nucleotides, the CDR3 is TGTGCCAGCAGCTCGGGACTAGCGCTAAGCACAGATACGCAGTATTTT. Its protein is CASSSGLALSTDTQYF. This chain links TRBV28 with TRBJ2-3, with 10 bases that match TRBD2. The CDR3 totals 16 residues. Germline lookup yields CDR1 MDHEN and CDR2 SYDVKM. J gave up 0 bases and V 6 bases, and 6 bases lay outside the gene matches.

This clone was recorded only once. The V call is TRBV7-8, the J call TRBJ2-7; D might be TRBD1 (6 bases). The V gene lost 6 bases and the J gene lost 2 bases, with 17 bases spanning the gap. The CDR3 has 15 residues. CDR1 is SGHVS and CDR2 is FQNEAQ in the germline V gene. The CDR3 region is CASSYHRVGPYEQYF. The CDR3 nucleotides read TGTGCCAGCAGTTACCACAGGGTGGGCCCCTACGAGCAGTACTTC.

The rearrangement joins TRBV4-1 to TRBJ2-7; a weak D match, TRBD1 (6 bases). Germline-derived CDR1 and CDR2 are MGHRA and YSYEKL. CDR3 length: 16 amino acids. Trimming stripped 2 bases from V and 7 bases from J, with 21 bases between. DNA of the CDR3: TGCGCCAGCAGCCAAACGACAGGACCACCATCATGGGAGCAGTACTTC. It codes for CASSQTTGPPSWEQYF.